Below, one TCR beta chain is given with its context. As yet, its antigen is unknown. The CD8+ and CD4+ T cells were negatively isolated, with the TEMRA cells enriched by FACS. This sample is part of a study of CD8 T cells in Susac syndrome. Findings and limits, study-wide: As acknowledged by the study, its TCR sequencing and HLA analysis included a relatively small number of individuals.

Random hexamers primed reverse transcription of about 0.45 to 1 ug RNA. Across 54 Vbeta and 13 Jbeta, TCR beta CDR3 was amplified with immunoSEQ multiplex PCR. A single record per CDR3 protein comes from TCRdb applying MiXCR to the immunoSEQ multiplex PCR reads. The sample has approximately 210,000 distinct CDR3 sequences, approximately 94% seen once. CDR3 length: 17 amino acids. Germline-derived CDR1 and CDR2 are LGHNA and YNFKEQ. J lost 1 base, V lost 2 bases, and 7 bases had no gene match. The chain uses TRBV4-2 and TRBJ2-2; TRBD2 agrees at 7 bases. The sample comprised CD4+ T cells from PBMCs. The TCR was taken from a human donor with Susac syndrome. The CDR3 DNA is TGTGCCAGCAGCCAATACAACCTAGCGGAGAACACCGGGGAGCTGTTTTTT. Amino acid sequence: CASSQYNLAENTGELFF.